Below, one TCR beta chain is given with its context. Its recognized antigen is unknown. It has no much larger one-base neighbor in the sample; base qualities were not kept. This sample was taken from a study of shared clonotypes between healthy human individuals (dated by TCRdb to the early 2020s). Describing the broader study: The cohort included three men and a couple of women between 18 and 49 years of age. For each donor, CD4 naive and CD4 memory were each run on three plates, CD8 naive on two plates, and CD8 memory on one plate. To estimate repertoire size and how much clonotype sharing occurs between individuals, the study deeply sequenced the blood TCR repertoires of 5 or 6 healthy adults. Different laboratories and diverse techniques were used to prepare libraries and sequence TCR repertoires, to increase sequencing depth and limit assay-specific biases. Per donor, leukapheresis produced somewhere between about 0.94 and 10 billion PBMCs.

Using the deep immunoSEQ assay, TCR CDR3 regions were amplified from genomic DNA by multiplex PCR. Extracted genomic DNA from each cell subset was distributed evenly across all wells of several immunoSEQ 96-well plates, and each plate was treated as a replicate. For sorted subsets, approximately 200 ng of genomic DNA, equivalent to some 30,000 T cell genomes, went into each replicate PCR. Purified libraries were measured with a Qubit 3.0 fluorometer, size-checked on a Bioanalyzer 2100, and measured again with the KAPA Library Quantification kit. Each immunoSEQ 96-well plate was sequenced on its own single-read 150-cycle Illumina NextSeq 550 flow cell. Concerning the study's data processing: Because the immunoSEQ output held only junctional sequences and lacked quality scores, the filtering could not match the filtering applied to full-length reads. To assign V/J genes and CDR3, sequences were annotated using PyIR, a Python wrapper for IgBLAST v1.9, with IMGT germline references. Reads with weak V/J assignments (E-value above 1e-6), missing CDR3, stop codons, out-of-frame junctions, or ambiguous translated residues were removed. V3J clonotypes were defined by identical inferred V gene, J gene, and CDR3 amino acid sequence. Percentage overlap between repertoires was calculated by dividing the number of shared unique clonotypes by the size of the smaller repertoire. RTK rarefaction, the Chao1 estimator, and Recon v2.1 estimates of unobserved clonotypes were used to assess repertoire richness. OLGA was used to compute generation probabilities for all TCRbeta clonotypes that the gDNA method yielded from a few donors. Imported from immuneACCESS, the table was reduced by TCRdb to in-frame sequences with V and J called. These copies leave out some clones; in studies compared against another copy, an unresolved V gene accounts for under half, and the cause of the remainder is not known. The D gene and trimming were derived from the DNA, and the V and J assignments and clone size from that table. A total of approximately 600,000 clones appear in this sample, approximately 95% of them only once. Clones ranked in the top ten supply approximately 0.11% of the sample.

General conclusions and limits of the study: Compared with non-shared clonotypes, clonotypes shared by all four sorted-subset donors had higher generation probabilities. Naive subsets generally had larger estimated clonotype richness than memory subsets. Even with the large sequencing depth, rarefaction of the sorted-subset datasets indicated that sequencing was incomplete. Sampling was restricted to blood, and TCR repertoires in tissues likely differ from the TCR repertoires found in blood. Pairwise subsampling indicated that sequencing depth was expected to affect the degree of clonotype sharing among donors. The small number of donors limited the genetic and exposure-history diversity represented. Sharing across four donors was observed for approximately 5% of naive CD4, over 3% of naive CD8, about 2.5% of memory CD4, and about 0.39% of memory CD8 clonotypes.

The trim is 5 bases for V and 4 bases for J, with a gap of 15 bases between the germline ends. Per the germline V gene (reference sequence), MNHEY is the CDR1 and SMNVEV is the CDR2. Including the terminal cysteine and phenylalanine, the CDR3 comprises 15 residues. Only the CDR3 region is kept as DNA, spanning 45 bases read in frame from base 1. CD8 naive samples were CD45RO-negative cells positively selected for CCR7, giving a CD45RA+CCR7+ population that excluded TemRA cells. Healthy HIV-negative adults with no recently reported acute infections or vaccinations were included as donors. Only Caucasian adults living in Nashville, Tennessee, USA were represented among the donors. After blood collection by leukapheresis, PBMCs were isolated using Ficoll-Histopaque density gradient centrifugation and then cryopreserved in the vapor phase of liquid nitrogen. Analytical flow cytometry was used to check the purity and quantity of every magnetically sorted T cell population. From each sorted fraction, genomic DNA was isolated and quantified by UV absorbance on a Nanodrop 2000c.

The chain uses TRBV27 and TRBJ1-5; TRBD1 could be the D gene, as 5 bases match. Sequencing was done on a sample of naive CD8+ T cells sorted from blood. The sample's cell subset or site label is to be understood as: CD45RA+CCR7+. This receptor was taken from a woman under 40 in good health. CDR3 sequence: CASSAGTRGNQPQHF. The DNA sequence follows: TGTGCCAGCAGTGCAGGGACCCGGGGTAATCAGCCCCAGCATTTT.